A single sample gave rise to the 8 T cell receptor beta chains below, sequenced in a study of cytomegalovirus exposure and HLA in healthy donors. Amplification used 60 Vbeta primers and 13 Jbeta primers. Data came from immunoSEQ multiplex PCR; TCRdb stores just in-frame clones and leaves some out. The sample includes 100,000 or so clones, 75% of them seen just once. Sequencing input: PBMCs. The receptor set was obtained from a male donor in good health and CMV-seropositive.

The chain carries TRBV6-5 and TRBJ1-6; D remains ambiguous. Germline CDR1 is MNHEY and CDR2 is SVGAGI. V shed 5 bases and J shed 2 bases, with 7 bases lying between them. This CDR3 is 14 amino acids long. The CDR3 DNA reads TGTGCCAGCAGTCCACAGACCTATAATTCACCCCTCCACTTT. Its protein product is CASSPQTYNSPLHF.

Points on this clone: Within the sample, other DNA sequences also encode this same CDR3. The V and J genes are TRBV9 and TRBJ2-7; 7 bases are shared with TRBD2. The V segment lost 0 bases and the J segment 3 bases; nucleotides outside the gene matches: 3. Per germline, CDR1 SGDLS and CDR2 YYNGEE. CDR3 size: 14 residues. CDR3 in DNA: TGTGCCAGCAGCGTAGGGCTAGCGGACTACGAGCAGTACTTC. Translation: CASSVGLADYEQYF.

Details on this clone: This specimen includes other DNA sequences encoding the same CDR3. The V and J genes are TRBV5-6 and TRBJ1-1; D uncertain. The CDR3 is 13 amino acids. With 0 bases removed from V and 1 base from J, the gap between germline ends came to 4 bases. Germline values: CDR1 SGHDT, CDR2 YYEEEE. The CDR3 sequence is CASSLVRNTEAFF. CDR3 DNA: TGTGCCAGCAGCTTGGTCCGGAACACTGAAGCTTTCTTT.

The V and J genes are TRBV5-1 and TRBJ2-7, with 10 bases aligning to TRBD2. The CDR3 sequence is 15 residues long. After removal of 3 bases from V and 2 bases from J, the junction contained 5 bases not matched to a gene. Germline V gene lookup returns CDR1 SGHRS and CDR2 YFSETQ. CDR3: CASSYVTSGAYEQYF. CDR3 nucleotide sequence: TGCGCCAGCAGCTACGTAACTAGCGGGGCCTACGAGCAGTACTTC.

The gene calls are TRBV6-5 and TRBJ2-2, with D possibly TRBD2 on 5 matching bases. Trimming left V 7 bases short and J 4 bases short, with 13 bases between. The germline CDR1 and CDR2 sequences are MNHEY and SVGAGI. This CDR3 is built from 14 residues. The CDR3: CASNQVGSTGELFF. CDR3 nucleotide sequence: TGTGCCAGCAACCAGGTGGGGAGCACCGGGGAGCTGTTTTTT.

The V gene is TRBV7-9, the J gene TRBJ2-5; TRBD2 matches 8 bases. The J segment lost 5 bases and the V segment lost 5 bases, leaving 7 bases of the junction unmatched. The CDR3 has 14 amino acids. CDR1 is SEHNR, CDR2 FQNEAQ, per germline (reference sequence). CDR3 in amino acids: CASSIGTRDETQYF. CDR3 sequence (DNA): TGTGCCAGCAGCATCGGGACTAGAGACGAGACCCAGTACTTC.

The J gene is TRBJ1-6, the V gene TRBV7-2; 8 bases align to TRBD1. V was clipped by 1 base and J by 9 bases; unmatched bases: 5. This CDR3 is built from 15 residues. Germline CDR1 and CDR2: SGHTA and FQGNSA. Here the CDR3 reads CASSLGTGIFSPLHF. The CDR3 nucleotides are TGTGCCAGCAGCTTAGGGACAGGGATTTTTTCACCCCTCCACTTT.

This chain connects TRBV2 to TRBJ1-5; 7 bases match TRBD1. V was pared by 3 bases and J by 6 bases, with 8 bases of the junction left unmatched. Germline V gene data show CDR1 as SNHLY and CDR2 as FYNNEI. This CDR3 region has 15 residues. CDR3 nucleotides: TGTGCCAGCAGTGATAAAGAGACAGGGCTTCAGCCCCAGCATTTT. Protein sequence: CASSDKETGLQPQHF.